This T cell receptor (beta chain) originates from a study of beta chain features in type 1 diabetes. Findings and caveats of the study: Type 1 diabetes patients had TCRB CDR3s that were shorter (moderately but significantly so) in all four CD4+ subsets. Shorter templates might be favored by PCR, equally in patients and controls.

Notes on this clone: Its antigen is currently unknown.

The isolated RNA, all of it, was reverse transcribed, so expressed TCRB transcripts were what got sequenced. Clones were read by immunoSEQ multiplex PCR, and TCRdb kept only the in-frame ones, dropping some. The sample carries roughly 150,000 clones, 7% to 9% recorded once. Trimming shortened V by 2 bases and J by 5 bases, and 15 bases separated the two germline ends. CDR3 length: 15 residues. CDR1 and CDR2 (germline): MGHRA, YSYEKL. This sequence originates from a man between 18 and 35 years old with type 1 diabetes. J is TRBJ2-5 and V is TRBV4-1, with D maybe TRBD1 (5 bases). Material: central memory CD4+ T cells from blood. The CDR3 DNA is TGCGCCAGCAGCCAATTTTTTTCAGGGCTGGAGACCCAGTACTTC. Its translation is CASSQFFSGLETQYF.